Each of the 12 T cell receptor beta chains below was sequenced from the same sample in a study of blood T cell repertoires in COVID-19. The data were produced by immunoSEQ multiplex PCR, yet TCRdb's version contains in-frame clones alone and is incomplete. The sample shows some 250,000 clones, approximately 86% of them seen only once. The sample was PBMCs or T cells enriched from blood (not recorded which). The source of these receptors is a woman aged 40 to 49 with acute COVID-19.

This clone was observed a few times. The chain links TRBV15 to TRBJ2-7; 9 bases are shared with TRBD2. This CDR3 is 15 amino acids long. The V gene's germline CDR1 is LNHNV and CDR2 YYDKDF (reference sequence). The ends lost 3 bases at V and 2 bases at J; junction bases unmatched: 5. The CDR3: CATSRVAGVTYEQYF. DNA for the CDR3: TGTGCCACCAGCAGGGTAGCGGGAGTAACCTACGAGCAGTACTTC.

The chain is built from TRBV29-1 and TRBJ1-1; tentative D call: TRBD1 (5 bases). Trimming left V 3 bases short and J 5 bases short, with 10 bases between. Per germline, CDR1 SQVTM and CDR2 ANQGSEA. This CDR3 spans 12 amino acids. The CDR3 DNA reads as TGCAGCGTTGACCCAGGGTTGACTGAAGCTTTCTTT. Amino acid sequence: CSVDPGLTEAFF.

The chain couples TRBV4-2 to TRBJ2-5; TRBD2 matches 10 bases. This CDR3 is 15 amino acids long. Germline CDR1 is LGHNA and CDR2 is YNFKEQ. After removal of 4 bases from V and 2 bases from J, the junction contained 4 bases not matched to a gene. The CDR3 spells CASSPKTSGQETQYF. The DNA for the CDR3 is TGTGCCAGCAGCCCGAAGACTAGCGGGCAAGAGACCCAGTACTTC.

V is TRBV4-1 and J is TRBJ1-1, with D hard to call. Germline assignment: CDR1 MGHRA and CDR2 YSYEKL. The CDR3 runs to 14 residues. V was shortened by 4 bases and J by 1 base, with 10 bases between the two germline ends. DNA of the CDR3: TGCGCCAGCAGCCCCAACGGAGCGAACACTGAAGCTTTCTTT. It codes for CASSPNGANTEAFF.

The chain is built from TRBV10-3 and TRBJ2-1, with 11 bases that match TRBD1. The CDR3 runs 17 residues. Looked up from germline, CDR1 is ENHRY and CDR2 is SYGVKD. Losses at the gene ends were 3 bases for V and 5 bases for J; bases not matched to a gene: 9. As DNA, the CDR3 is TGTGCCATCAGTGATAGGACAGGGGGCCTAACTAACAATGAGCAGTTCTTC. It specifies CAISDRTGGLTNNEQFF.

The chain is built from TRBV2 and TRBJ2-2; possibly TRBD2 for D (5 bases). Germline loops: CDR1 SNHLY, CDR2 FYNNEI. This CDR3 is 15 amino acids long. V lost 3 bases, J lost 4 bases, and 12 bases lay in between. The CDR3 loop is CASSEGGEGTGELFF. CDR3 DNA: TGTGCCAGCAGTGAGGGCGGAGAGGGCACCGGGGAGCTGTTTTTT.

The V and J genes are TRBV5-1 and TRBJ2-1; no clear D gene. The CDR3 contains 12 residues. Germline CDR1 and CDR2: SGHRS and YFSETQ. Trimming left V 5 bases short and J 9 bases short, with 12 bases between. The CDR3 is CASSVNSVEQFF. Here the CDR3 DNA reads TGCGCCAGCAGTGTTAATTCTGTTGAGCAGTTCTTC.

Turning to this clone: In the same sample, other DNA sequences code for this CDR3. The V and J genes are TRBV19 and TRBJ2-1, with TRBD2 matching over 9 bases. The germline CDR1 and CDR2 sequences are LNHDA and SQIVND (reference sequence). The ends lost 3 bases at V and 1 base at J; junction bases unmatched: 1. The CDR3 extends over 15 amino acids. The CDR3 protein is CASSISGSSYNEQFF. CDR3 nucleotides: TGTGCCAGTAGTATTAGCGGGAGTTCCTACAATGAGCAGTTCTTC.

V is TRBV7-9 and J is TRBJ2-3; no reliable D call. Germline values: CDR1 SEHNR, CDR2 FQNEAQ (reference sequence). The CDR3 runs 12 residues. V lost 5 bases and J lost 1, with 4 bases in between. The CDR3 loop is CASSPGTDTQYF. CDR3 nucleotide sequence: TGTGCCAGCAGCCCCGGCACAGATACGCAGTATTTT.

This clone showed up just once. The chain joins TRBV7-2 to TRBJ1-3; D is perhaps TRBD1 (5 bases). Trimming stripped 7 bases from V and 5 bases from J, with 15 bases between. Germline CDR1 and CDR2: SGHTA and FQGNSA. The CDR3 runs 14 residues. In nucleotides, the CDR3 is TGTGCCAGCATGCCGGGGGGAGATAGAAACACCATATATTTT. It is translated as CASMPGGDRNTIYF.

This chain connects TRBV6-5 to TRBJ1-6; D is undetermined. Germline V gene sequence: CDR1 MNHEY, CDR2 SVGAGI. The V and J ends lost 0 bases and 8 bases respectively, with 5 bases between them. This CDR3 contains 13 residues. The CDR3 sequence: CASSYSTDSPLHF. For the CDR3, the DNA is TGTGCCAGCAGTTACTCAACGGATTCACCCCTCCACTTT.

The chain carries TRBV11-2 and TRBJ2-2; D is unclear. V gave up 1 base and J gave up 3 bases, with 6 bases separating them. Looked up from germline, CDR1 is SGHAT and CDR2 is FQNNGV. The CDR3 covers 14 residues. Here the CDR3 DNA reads TGTGCCAGCAGCTTAGGAGCTTACACCGGGGAGCTGTTTTTT. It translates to CASSLGAYTGELFF.